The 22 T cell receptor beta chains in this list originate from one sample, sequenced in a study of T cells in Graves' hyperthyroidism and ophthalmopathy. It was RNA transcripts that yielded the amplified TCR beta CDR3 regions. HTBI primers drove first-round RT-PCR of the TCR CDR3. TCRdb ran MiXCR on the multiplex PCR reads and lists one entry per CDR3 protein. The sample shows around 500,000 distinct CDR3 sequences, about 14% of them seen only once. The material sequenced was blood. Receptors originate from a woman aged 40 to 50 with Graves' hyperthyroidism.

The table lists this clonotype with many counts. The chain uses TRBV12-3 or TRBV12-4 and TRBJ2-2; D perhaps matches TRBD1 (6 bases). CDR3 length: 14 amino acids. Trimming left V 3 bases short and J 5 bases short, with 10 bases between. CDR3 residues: CASSFGGETGELFF. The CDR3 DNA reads TGTGCCAGCAGTTTTGGGGGCGAGACCGGGGAGCTGTTTTTT.

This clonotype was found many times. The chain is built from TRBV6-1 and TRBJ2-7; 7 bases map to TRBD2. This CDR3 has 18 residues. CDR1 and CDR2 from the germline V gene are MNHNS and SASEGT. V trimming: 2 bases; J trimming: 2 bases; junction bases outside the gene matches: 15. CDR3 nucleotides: TGTGCCAGCAGTGAATCCATAAGCGAGGTGGGAGGGCCCTACGAGCAGTACTTC. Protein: CASSESISEVGGPYEQYF.

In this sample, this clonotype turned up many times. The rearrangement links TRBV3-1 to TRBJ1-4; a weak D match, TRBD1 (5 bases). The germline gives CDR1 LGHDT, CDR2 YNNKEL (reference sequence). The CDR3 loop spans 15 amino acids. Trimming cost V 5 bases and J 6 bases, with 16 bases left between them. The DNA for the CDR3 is TGTGCCAGCAGCTTAAACCGGGACCGGTATGAAAAACTGTTTTTT. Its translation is CASSLNRDRYEKLFF.

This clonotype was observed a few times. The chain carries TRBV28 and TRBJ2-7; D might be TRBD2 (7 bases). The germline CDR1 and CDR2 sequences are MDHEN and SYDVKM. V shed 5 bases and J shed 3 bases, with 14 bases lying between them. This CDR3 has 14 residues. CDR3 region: CASSSGTHNYEQYF. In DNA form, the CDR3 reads TGTGCCAGCAGTAGCGGGACACATAACTACGAGCAGTACTTC.

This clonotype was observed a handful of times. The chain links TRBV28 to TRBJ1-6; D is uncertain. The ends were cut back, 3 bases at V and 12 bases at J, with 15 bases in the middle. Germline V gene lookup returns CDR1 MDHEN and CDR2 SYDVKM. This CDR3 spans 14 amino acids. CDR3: CASSFLTGREPLHF. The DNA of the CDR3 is TGTGCCAGCAGTTTCCTCACCGGACGGGAACCCCTCCACTTT.

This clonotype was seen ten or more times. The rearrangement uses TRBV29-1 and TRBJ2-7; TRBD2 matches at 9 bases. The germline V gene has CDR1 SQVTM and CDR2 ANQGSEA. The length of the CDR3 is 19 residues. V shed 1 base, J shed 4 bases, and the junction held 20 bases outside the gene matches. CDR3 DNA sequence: TGCAGCGTTGAAGTAGTAAGACAGGTCTTAGCGGGAGAGGTTTACGAGCAGTACTTC. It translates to CSVEVVRQVLAGEVYEQYF.

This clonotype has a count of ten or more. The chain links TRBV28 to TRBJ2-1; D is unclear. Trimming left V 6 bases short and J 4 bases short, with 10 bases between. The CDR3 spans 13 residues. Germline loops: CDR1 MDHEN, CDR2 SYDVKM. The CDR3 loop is CASRLDAYNEQFF. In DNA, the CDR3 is TGTGCCAGCAGGTTAGATGCGTACAATGAGCAGTTCTTC.

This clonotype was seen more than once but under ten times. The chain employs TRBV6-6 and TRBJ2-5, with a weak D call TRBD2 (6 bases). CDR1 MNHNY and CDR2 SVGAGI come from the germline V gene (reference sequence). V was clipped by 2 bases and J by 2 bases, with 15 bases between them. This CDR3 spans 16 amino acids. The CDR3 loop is CASSYAAGPSQETQYF. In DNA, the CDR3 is TGTGCCAGCAGTTACGCCGCGGGACCAAGTCAAGAGACCCAGTACTTC.

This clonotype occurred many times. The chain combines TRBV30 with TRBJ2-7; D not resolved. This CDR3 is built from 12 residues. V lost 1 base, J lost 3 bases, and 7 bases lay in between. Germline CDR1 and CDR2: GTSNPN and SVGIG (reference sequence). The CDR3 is CAWSEVIYEQYF. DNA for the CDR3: TGTGCCTGGAGTGAGGTAATCTACGAGCAGTACTTC. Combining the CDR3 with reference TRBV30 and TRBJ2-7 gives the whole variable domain SQTIHQWPATLVQPVGSPLSLECTVEGTSNPNLYWYRQAAGRGLQLLFYSVGIGQISSEVPQNLSASRPQDRQFILSSKKLLLSDSGFYLCAWSEVIYEQYFGPGTRLTVT.

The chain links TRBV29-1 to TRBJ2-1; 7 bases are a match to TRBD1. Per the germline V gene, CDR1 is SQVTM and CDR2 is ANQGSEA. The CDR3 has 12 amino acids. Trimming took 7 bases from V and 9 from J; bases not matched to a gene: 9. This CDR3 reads CSGGGQLIEQFF. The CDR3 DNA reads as TGCAGCGGTGGGGGACAGCTCATTGAGCAGTTCTTC.

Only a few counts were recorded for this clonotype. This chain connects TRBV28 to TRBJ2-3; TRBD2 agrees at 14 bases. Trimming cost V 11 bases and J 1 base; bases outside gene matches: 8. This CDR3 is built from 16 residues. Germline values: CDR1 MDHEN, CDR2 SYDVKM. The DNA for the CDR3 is TGTGCCCTTGGGACTAGCGGGAGTCGGGGCACAGATACGCAGTATTTT. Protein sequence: CALGTSGSRGTDTQYF.

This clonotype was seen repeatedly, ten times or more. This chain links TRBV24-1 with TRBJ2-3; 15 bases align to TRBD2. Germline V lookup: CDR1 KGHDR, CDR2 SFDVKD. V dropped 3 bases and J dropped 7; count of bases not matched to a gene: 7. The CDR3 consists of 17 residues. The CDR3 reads CATSDPGLAGGLHTQYF. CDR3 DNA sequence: TGTGCCACCAGTGATCCCGGACTAGCGGGAGGGCTGCATACGCAGTATTTT.

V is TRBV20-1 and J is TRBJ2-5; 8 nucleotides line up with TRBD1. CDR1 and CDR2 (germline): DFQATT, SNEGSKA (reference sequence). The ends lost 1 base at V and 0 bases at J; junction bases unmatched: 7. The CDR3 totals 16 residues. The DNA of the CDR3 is TGCAGTGCTAGAGCCGGGCACAGGGGGTACCAAGAGACCCAGTACTTC. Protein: CSARAGHRGYQETQYF.

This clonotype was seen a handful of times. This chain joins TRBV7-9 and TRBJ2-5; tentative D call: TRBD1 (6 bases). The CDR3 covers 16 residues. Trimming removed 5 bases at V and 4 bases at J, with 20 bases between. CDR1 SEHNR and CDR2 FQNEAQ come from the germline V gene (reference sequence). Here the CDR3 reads CASSPLQGKKGETQYF. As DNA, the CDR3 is TGTGCCAGCAGCCCCCTACAGGGAAAAAAGGGAGAGACCCAGTACTTC.

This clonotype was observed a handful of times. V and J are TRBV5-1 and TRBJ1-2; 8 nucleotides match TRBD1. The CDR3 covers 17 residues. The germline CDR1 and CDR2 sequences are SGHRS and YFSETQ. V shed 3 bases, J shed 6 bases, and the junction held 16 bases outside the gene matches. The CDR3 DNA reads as TGCGCCAGCAGCTCGGGGGACTGGGGACAGGCGGCTCATGGCTACACCTTC. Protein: CASSSGDWGQAAHGYTF.

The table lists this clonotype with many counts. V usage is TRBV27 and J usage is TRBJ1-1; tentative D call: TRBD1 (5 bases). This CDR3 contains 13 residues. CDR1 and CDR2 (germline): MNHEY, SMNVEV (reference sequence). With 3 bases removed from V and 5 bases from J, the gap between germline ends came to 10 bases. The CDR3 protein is CASSFREGTEAFF. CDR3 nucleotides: TGTGCCAGCAGTTTCCGGGAGGGGACTGAAGCTTTCTTT.

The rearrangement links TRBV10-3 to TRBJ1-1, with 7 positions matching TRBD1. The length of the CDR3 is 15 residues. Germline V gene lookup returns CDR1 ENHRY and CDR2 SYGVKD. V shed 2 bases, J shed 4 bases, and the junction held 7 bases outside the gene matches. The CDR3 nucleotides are TGTGCCATCAGTGAGACAGGAGCAGGGGGCACTGAAGCTTTCTTT. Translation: CAISETGAGGTEAFF.

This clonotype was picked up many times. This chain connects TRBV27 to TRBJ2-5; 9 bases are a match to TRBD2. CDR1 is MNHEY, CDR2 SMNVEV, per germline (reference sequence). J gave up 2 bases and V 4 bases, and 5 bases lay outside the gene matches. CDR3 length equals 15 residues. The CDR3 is CASSSDLAGQETQYF. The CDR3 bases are TGTGCCAGCAGTTCGGACCTAGCGGGGCAAGAGACCCAGTACTTC.

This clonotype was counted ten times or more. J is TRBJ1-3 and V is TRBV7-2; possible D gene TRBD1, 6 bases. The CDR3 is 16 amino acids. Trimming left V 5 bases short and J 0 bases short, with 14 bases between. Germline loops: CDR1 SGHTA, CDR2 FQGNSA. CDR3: CASSAGGGSSGNTIYF. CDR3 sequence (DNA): TGTGCCAGCAGCGCGGGAGGGGGGAGCTCTGGAAACACCATATATTTT. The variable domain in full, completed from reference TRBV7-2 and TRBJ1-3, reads GAGVSQSPSNKVTEKGKDVELRCDPISGHTALYWYRQSLGQGLEFLIYFQGNSAPDKSGLPSDRFSAERTGGSVSTLTIQRTQQEDSAVYLCASSAGGGSSGNTIYFGEGSWLTVV.

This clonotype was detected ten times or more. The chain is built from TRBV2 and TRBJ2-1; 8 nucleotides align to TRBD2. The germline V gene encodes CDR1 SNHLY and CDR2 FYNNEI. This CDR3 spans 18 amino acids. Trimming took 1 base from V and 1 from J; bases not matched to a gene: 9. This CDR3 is CASSEGSGGRLSYNEQFF. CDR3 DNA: TGTGCCAGCAGTGAAGGTAGTGGCGGGAGGTTATCCTACAATGAGCAGTTCTTC.

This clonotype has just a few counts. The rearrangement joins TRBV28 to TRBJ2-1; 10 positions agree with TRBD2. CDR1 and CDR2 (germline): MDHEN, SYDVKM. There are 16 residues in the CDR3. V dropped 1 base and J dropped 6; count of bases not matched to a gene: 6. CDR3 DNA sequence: TGTGCCAGCAGTTTATTGGTAGCGGGAGGTCTCAATGAGCAGTTCTTC. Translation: CASSLLVAGGLNEQFF.

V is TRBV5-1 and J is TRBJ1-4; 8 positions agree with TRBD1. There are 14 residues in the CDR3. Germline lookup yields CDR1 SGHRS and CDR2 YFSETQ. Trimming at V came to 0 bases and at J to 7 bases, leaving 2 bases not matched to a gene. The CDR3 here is CASSLGQGREKLFF. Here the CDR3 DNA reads TGCGCCAGCAGCTTGGGACAGGGGCGTGAAAAACTGTTTTTT.